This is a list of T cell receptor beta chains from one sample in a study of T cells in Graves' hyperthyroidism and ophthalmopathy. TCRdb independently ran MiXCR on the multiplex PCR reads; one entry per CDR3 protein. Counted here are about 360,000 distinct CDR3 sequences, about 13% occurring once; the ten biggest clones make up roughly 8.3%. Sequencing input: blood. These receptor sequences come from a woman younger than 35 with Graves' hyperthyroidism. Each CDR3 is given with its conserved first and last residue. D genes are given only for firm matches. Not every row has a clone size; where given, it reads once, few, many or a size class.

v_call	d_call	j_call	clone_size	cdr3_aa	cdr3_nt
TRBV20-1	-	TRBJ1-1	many	CSAFIFGGIEAFF	TGCAGTGCCTTCATTTTCGGAGGGATTGAAGCTTTCTTT
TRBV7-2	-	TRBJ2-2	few	CASIDETLFTGELFF	TGTGCCAGCATCGATGAAACCCTCTTTACCGGGGAGCTGTTTTTT
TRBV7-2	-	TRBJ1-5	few	CASSQMGDQPQHF	TGTGCCAGCAGCCAGATGGGAGATCAGCCCCAGCATTTT
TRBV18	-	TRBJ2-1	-	CASATGVGYSGQFF	TGTGCCAGCGCGACCGGAGTCGGCTATTCGGGGCAGTTCTTC
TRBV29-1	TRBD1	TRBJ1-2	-	CSAGVRTGPSTF	TGCAGCGCCGGAGTACGGACAGGGCCCTCCACCTTC
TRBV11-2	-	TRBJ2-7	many	CASSPNWGPNYYEQYF	TGTGCCAGCAGCCCAAACTGGGGTCCGAACTACTACGAGCAGTACTTC
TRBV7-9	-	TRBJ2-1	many	CASSPMRGAPREQFF	TGTGCCAGCAGCCCCATGCGGGGAGCTCCACGTGAGCAGTTCTTC
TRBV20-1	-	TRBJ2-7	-	CSAPLGGPYDQYF	TGCAGTGCGCCCTTGGGAGGCCCCTACGACCAGTACTTC
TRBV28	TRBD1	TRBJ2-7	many	CASSLRSGGYYEQYF	TGTGCCAGCAGTTTAAGGTCAGGGGGTTACTACGAGCAGTACTTC
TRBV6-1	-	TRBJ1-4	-	CTSSEALRGGSEKLFF	TGTACCAGCAGTGAAGCGCTTCGAGGGGGGAGTGAAAAACTGTTTTTT
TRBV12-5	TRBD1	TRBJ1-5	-	CASGLDRGALYSNQPQHF	TGTGCTAGTGGTCTAGACAGGGGAGCGCTTTATAGCAATCAGCCCCAGCATTTT
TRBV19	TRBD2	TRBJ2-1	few	CASSIHSGGAYEQFF	TGTGCCAGTAGTATTCACAGCGGGGGGGCCTATGAGCAGTTCTTC
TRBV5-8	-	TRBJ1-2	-	CASSLEDGGGLYGYTF	TGTGCCAGCAGCTTGGAGGACGGGGGAGGCCTCTATGGCTACACCTTC
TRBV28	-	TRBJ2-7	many	CASSLPGGVYEQYF	TGTGCCAGCAGTTTGCCGGGGGGCGTCTACGAGCAGTACTTC
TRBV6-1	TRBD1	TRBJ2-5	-	CASQNGQVVLGETQYF	TGTGCCAGCCAGAACGGACAGGTGGTTTTAGGAGAGACCCAGTACTTC
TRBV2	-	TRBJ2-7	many	CASSESWHAYEQYF	TGTGCCAGCAGTGAATCCTGGCACGCCTACGAGCAGTACTTC
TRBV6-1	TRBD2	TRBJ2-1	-	CASSAETSGYNEQFF	TGTGCCAGCAGTGCCGAGACTAGCGGATACAATGAGCAGTTCTTC
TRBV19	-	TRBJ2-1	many	CASDQGNEQFF	TGTGCCAGCGACCAGGGCAATGAGCAGTTCTTC
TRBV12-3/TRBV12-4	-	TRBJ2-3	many	CASSYGVSRWKDPDTQYF	TGTGCCAGCAGTTACGGGGTGTCACGGTGGAAGGACCCAGATACGCAGTATTTT
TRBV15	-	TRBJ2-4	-	CATSRDSRSNIQYF	TGTGCCACCAGCAGAGATAGCCGGTCAAACATTCAGTACTTC
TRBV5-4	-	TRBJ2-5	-	CASKTISQQETQYF	TGTGCCAGCAAAACCATCTCCCAGCAAGAGACCCAGTACTTC
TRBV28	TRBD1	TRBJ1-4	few	CASSTGTGEEKLFF	TGTGCCAGCAGTACCGGGACAGGGGAGGAAAAACTGTTTTTT
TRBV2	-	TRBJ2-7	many	CASTLAGYEQYF	TGTGCCAGCACCCTCGCAGGCTACGAGCAGTACTTC
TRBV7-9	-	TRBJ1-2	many	CASSPQNPGGAYGYTF	TGTGCCAGCAGCCCCCAAAACCCCGGGGGCGCCTATGGCTACACCTTC
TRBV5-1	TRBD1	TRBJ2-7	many	CASSIGTGGYEQYF	TGCGCCAGCAGCATCGGGACAGGGGGCTACGAGCAGTACTTC
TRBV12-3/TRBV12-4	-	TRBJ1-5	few	CASSLGRLGAQHF	TGTGCCAGCAGTTTAGGGCGGCTGGGGGCCCAGCATTTT
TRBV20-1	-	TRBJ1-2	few	CSAETAPRGGYTF	TGCAGTGCTGAGACAGCACCGAGGGGCGGCTACACCTTC
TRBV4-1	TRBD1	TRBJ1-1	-	CASSQGQDSTEAFF	TGCGCCAGCAGCCAGGGACAGGACTCCACTGAAGCTTTCTTT
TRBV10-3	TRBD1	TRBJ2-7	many	CAISPLSQGAYEQYF	TGTGCCATCAGTCCCCTGTCGCAGGGGGCCTACGAGCAGTACTTC
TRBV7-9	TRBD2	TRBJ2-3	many	CASSFAGDGTQYF	TGTGCCAGCAGCTTCGCGGGAGACGGTACGCAGTATTTT
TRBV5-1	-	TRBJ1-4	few	CASSELFNEKLFF	TGCGCCAGCAGCGAGCTATTTAATGAAAAACTGTTTTTT
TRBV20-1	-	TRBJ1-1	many	CSASRPSGNTEAFF	TGCAGTGCTAGTCGACCCTCCGGGAACACTGAAGCTTTCTTT
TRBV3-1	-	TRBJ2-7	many	CASSQSRGGSYEQYF	TGTGCCAGCAGCCAATCAAGGGGAGGATCCTACGAGCAGTACTTC
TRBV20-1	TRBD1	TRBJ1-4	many	CSAFRDRVNEKLFF	TGCAGTGCTTTTCGGGACAGGGTTAATGAAAAACTGTTTTTT
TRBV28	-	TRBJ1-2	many	CASGDSSSGYTF	TGTGCCAGCGGTGACAGTTCTAGTGGCTACACCTTC
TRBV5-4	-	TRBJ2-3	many	CASSWGTAGNTQYF	TGTGCCAGCAGCTGGGGGACTGCCGGAAATACGCAGTATTTT
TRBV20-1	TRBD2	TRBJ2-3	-	CSATLAGIPSTDTQYF	TGCAGTGCTACCCTAGCGGGGATCCCTAGCACAGATACGCAGTATTTT
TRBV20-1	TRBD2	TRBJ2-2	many	CSASRGGTTGELFF	TGCAGTGCTAGCCGGGGGGGAACTACCGGGGAGCTGTTTTTT
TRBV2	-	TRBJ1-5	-	CASSEGIHQPQHF	TGTGCCAGCAGTGAAGGGATCCATCAGCCCCAGCATTTT
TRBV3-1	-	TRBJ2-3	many	CASSLRTGWGTDTQYF	TGTGCCAGCAGCCTCCGGACTGGCTGGGGCACAGATACGCAGTATTTT
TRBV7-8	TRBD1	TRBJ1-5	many	CASSPQTGGNQPQHF	TGTGCCAGCAGCCCCCAGACAGGGGGCAATCAGCCCCAGCATTTT
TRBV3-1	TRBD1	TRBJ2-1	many	CASSHLTGTGSLGEQFF	TGTGCCAGCAGCCACTTAACCGGGACAGGATCCCTGGGAGAGCAGTTCTTC
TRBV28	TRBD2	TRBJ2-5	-	CASRPAPSGKETQYF	TGTGCCAGCAGGCCTGCGCCTAGCGGGAAGGAGACCCAGTACTTC
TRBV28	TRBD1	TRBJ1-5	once	CASSSGTVRNQPQHF	TGTGCCAGCAGTTCCGGGACAGTGAGGAATCAGCCCCAGCATTTT
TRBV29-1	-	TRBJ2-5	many	CSGREETQYF	TGCAGCGGCCGGGAAGAGACCCAGTACTTC
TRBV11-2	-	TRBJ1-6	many	CASSYPGRLHSPLHF	TGTGCCAGCAGCTATCCGGGGAGGCTTCATTCACCCCTCCACTTT